The TCR beta chain under discussion was sequenced for a study of early T cells in non-severe SARS-CoV-2 infection. About the research overall: Sequenced material consisted of bulk RNA (from unsorted whole blood), and chains were unpaired. Study observations and caveats: The matching step, a VDJdb search, favored anti-spike CD8 responses and missed private and CD4 specificities.

This clonotype has a count of ten or more. Its target is not known. Molecules of cDNA were individually given unique molecular identifiers that were attached to them. TCRdb itself ran the 5' RACE reads through MiXCR, one entry per CDR3 protein. The repertoire holds 25,000 to 30,000 distinct CDR3 sequences, with about 4.5% as singletons. Germline CDR1 and CDR2: SGHTA and FQGNSA. V lost 4 bases and J lost 2, with 9 bases in between. The CDR3 sequence is 14 residues long. The origin of this receptor is an adult who was a healthcare worker with PCR-confirmed SARS-CoV-2 infection or an uninfected control (not recorded which). The chain joins TRBV7-2 to TRBJ2-1; no definite D call. The sample taken for sequencing was whole blood. CDR3 amino acids: CASSSARAYNEQFF. In DNA, the CDR3 is TGTGCCAGCAGCTCTGCTAGGGCCTACAATGAGCAGTTCTTC. Using reference TRBV7-2 and TRBJ2-1 for the parts outside the CDR3, the full variable domain is GAGVSQSPSNKVTEKGKDVELRCDPISGHTALYWYRQSLGQGLEFLIYFQGNSAPDKSGLPSDRFSAERTGGSVSTLTIQRTQQEDSAVYLCASSSARAYNEQFFGPGTRLTVL.